Each of the 11 T cell receptor beta chains below was sequenced from the same sample in a study of blood T cells in healthy people across ages. For the second PCR, which ran for roughly 6 to 11 cycles, a sample-barcoded 5' primer and a J-beta primer mix were used. TCRdb recomputed calls from the 5' RACE reads with MiXCR, one row per CDR3 protein. Of hundreds of thousands of distinct CDR3 sequences listed, more than 40% are singletons. Source material: blood. The receptors stem from a woman in her sixties in good health.

The genes are TRBV5-1 and TRBJ2-4; 11 bases are shared with TRBD1. Near its end, the DNA agrees better with TRBJ2-7, so the J call may be wrong. This CDR3 has 15 amino acids. CDR1 and CDR2 (germline): SGHRS, YFSETQ. CDR3 bases: TGCGCCAGCAGCTTAAAGGACAGGGGGCACTTCGAGCAGTACTTC. Amino acid sequence: CASSLKDRGHFEQYF.

This clonotype was picked up a small number of times. This chain's CDR3 is CASSLLDSKSSGANVLTF. CDR3 in DNA: TGTGCCAGCAGCTTACTAGACAGCAAGTCCTCTGGGGCCAACGTCCTGACTTTC. The gene calls are TRBV7-9 and TRBJ2-6, with D tentatively TRBD1 (5 bases). The CDR3 has 18 amino acids. Trimming took off 2 bases at V and 0 bases at J, with 14 bases between the two ends. Per the germline V gene, CDR1 is SEHNR and CDR2 is FQNEAQ (reference sequence).

This clonotype was seen a few times. This chain uses TRBV4-2 with TRBJ1-6; D unclear. The germline V and J ends were trimmed by 0 bases and 9 bases, with 18 bases remaining between them. From germline, CDR1 is LGHNA and CDR2 YNFKEQ. The CDR3 sequence is 17 residues long. The CDR3 spells CASSQDLSPQSRSPLHF. In DNA form, the CDR3 reads TGTGCCAGCAGCCAAGATCTCTCCCCACAAAGTCGTTCACCCCTCCACTTT.

The V gene is TRBV7-2, the J gene TRBJ1-5, with 11 nucleotides matching TRBD1. The CDR3 is 17 residues long. V lost 5 bases and J lost 4; bases outside the gene matches: 10. The germline CDR1 and CDR2 sequences are SGHTA and FQGNSA. CDR3 region: CASSPRVGTGGNQPQHF. The CDR3 coding sequence is TGTGCCAGCAGCCCTAGGGTCGGGACAGGGGGTAATCAGCCCCAGCATTTT.

V gene TRBV29-1 combines with J gene TRBJ2-1, with a weak D call TRBD1 (5 bases). The germline V gene has CDR1 SQVTM and CDR2 ANQGSEA. The CDR3 covers 11 residues. The ends were cut back, 6 bases at V and 6 bases at J, with 9 bases in the middle. The chain's CDR3 is CSVPQVNEQFF. In nucleotides, the CDR3 is TGCAGCGTCCCACAGGTCAATGAGCAGTTCTTC.

This clonotype was seen a handful of times. CDR3 loop: CASSLKSDPSYNEQFF. CDR3 bases: TGTGCCAGCAGCTTAAAGTCAGACCCCTCCTACAATGAGCAGTTCTTC. The chain combines TRBV7-6 with TRBJ2-1; D unclear. Germline V gives CDR1 SGHVS, CDR2 FNYEAQ. This CDR3 has 16 residues. V lost 2 bases to trimming and J lost 0 bases, with 11 bases between them.

This clonotype has a count of ten or more. At one end, the junction sequence differs from germline, possibly due to a read error. The chain joins TRBV7-2 to TRBJ1-2, with a possible D match to TRBD1 (5 bases). The CDR3 consists of 14 residues. CDR1 and CDR2 (germline): SGHTA, FQGNSA. DNA of the CDR3: TGTGCCAGCAGCCTAGCGGGCAGGGACTATGGCTACACCTTC. Translated, it gives CASSLAGRDYGYTF.

This chain joins TRBV20-1 and TRBJ1-2, with 9 positions matching TRBD1. Germline CDR1 is DFQATT and CDR2 is SNEGSKA (reference sequence). This CDR3 region has 14 residues. J gave up 5 bases and V 5 bases, and 9 bases lay outside the gene matches. The DNA of the CDR3 is TGCAGTGCTGAGGTGGGACAGGGAAGATATGGCTACACCTTC. It encodes CSAEVGQGRYGYTF.

V is TRBV2 and J is TRBJ1-4, with D possibly TRBD1 on 5 matching bases. With 7 bases removed from V and 6 bases from J, the gap between germline ends came to 12 bases. The germline gives CDR1 SNHLY, CDR2 FYNNEI. This CDR3 region has 13 residues. For the CDR3, the DNA is TGTGCCAGCAACCGGGACGACTATGAAAAACTGTTTTTT. Protein: CASNRDDYEKLFF.

The chain couples TRBV12-3 or TRBV12-4 to TRBJ2-2; D might be TRBD1 (5 bases). The germline V and J ends were trimmed by 3 bases and 7 bases, with 9 bases remaining between them. The CDR3 is made up of 13 amino acids. CDR3 coding DNA: TGTGCCAGCAGTTTGTTCGACAGCGGGGAGCTGTTTTTT. Protein product: CASSLFDSGELFF.

This clonotype was counted a few times. V is TRBV20-1 and J is TRBJ1-1, with 7 bases fitting TRBD1. With 3 bases clipped from V and 2 bases from J, the junction kept 9 bases outside the gene matches. Germline CDR1 reads DFQATT; CDR2 reads SNEGSKA (reference sequence). The CDR3 consists of 15 residues. CDR3 nucleotide sequence: TGCAGTGCTAGTAAGGGGGACAGAAAAAACACTGAAGCTTTCTTT. Translated, it gives CSASKGDRKNTEAFF.